The next 20 T cell receptor beta chains were all read from a single sample in a study of shared T cell receptors in the human thymus. Generated by immunoSEQ multiplex PCR, the TCRdb table keeps only in-frame clones and is missing some. The sample consists of some 760,000 clones, 80% to 90% of them appearing once. The sample was also reused in another study, on human thymus T cells.

The sample taken for sequencing was thymocytes. These receptors were obtained from a girl under three years old with a congenital heart defect.

This clone came up a few times. The chain recombines TRBV4-1 with TRBJ1-3, with D unresolved. The CDR3 extends over 15 amino acids. V dropped 4 bases and J dropped 8 bases, with 18 bases sitting between them. Germline V CDR1 and CDR2: MGHRA, YSYEKL. The CDR3 loop is CASSPQRRVGDTIYF. CDR3 in DNA: TGCGCCAGCAGCCCCCAAAGGAGGGTTGGTGACACCATATATTTT.

V gene TRBV28 combines with J gene TRBJ2-7; 9 nucleotides agree with TRBD1. The ends lost 0 bases at V and 1 base at J; junction bases unmatched: 7. The germline V gene encodes CDR1 MDHEN and CDR2 SYDVKM. The CDR3 covers 17 residues. CDR3 loop: CASSLWPGTGKSYEQYF. For the CDR3, the DNA is TGTGCCAGCAGTTTATGGCCCGGGACAGGGAAATCCTACGAGCAGTACTTC.

The chain recombines TRBV4-2 with TRBJ2-3; TRBD1 matches at 8 bases. CDR3 length: 17 residues. Trimming removed 1 base from V and 2 bases from J; junction bases left unmatched: 8. Per the germline V gene, CDR1 is LGHNA and CDR2 is YNFKEQ. The CDR3 protein is CASSQVFWGQVTDTQYF. CDR3 sequence (DNA): TGTGCCAGCAGCCAAGTTTTCTGGGGACAGGTCACAGATACGCAGTATTTT.

The rearrangement uses TRBV27 and TRBJ1-2; 7 nucleotides agree with TRBD1. The germline gives CDR1 MNHEY, CDR2 SMNVEV (reference sequence). CDR3 length: 18 amino acids. V was pared by 4 bases and J by 1 base, with 15 bases of the junction left unmatched. CDR3 protein: CASSSSDLPGQNNYGYTF. The DNA of the CDR3 is TGTGCCAGCAGTTCGTCAGACTTACCGGGACAGAATAACTATGGCTACACCTTC.

The gene calls are TRBV6-4 and TRBJ1-1, with D possibly being TRBD1 (5 bases). Looked up from germline, CDR1 is MRHNA and CDR2 is SNTAGT. Trimming pared 6 bases from V and 0 bases from J, leaving 14 bases between. CDR3 length equals 15 residues. Written as DNA, the CDR3 is TGTGCCAGCAGATCCGGACACACGATGAACACTGAAGCTTTCTTT. It encodes CASRSGHTMNTEAFF.

J is TRBJ1-2 and V is TRBV5-1; TRBD1 might be the D (5 bases). V was shortened by 4 bases and J by 3 bases, with 10 bases between the two germline ends. The CDR3 is 13 residues long. In germline, CDR1 is SGHRS, CDR2 YFSETQ. The CDR3 is CASSARGDYGYTF. Written as DNA, the CDR3 is TGCGCCAGCAGCGCGCGGGGGGACTATGGCTACACCTTC.

This rearrangement joins TRBV7-9 to TRBJ2-4; 15 bases map to TRBD2. With 3 bases clipped from V and 2 bases from J, the junction kept 8 bases outside the gene matches. The CDR3 runs to 19 residues. Germline V gene sequence: CDR1 SEHNR, CDR2 FQNEAQ (reference sequence). CDR3 DNA sequence: TGTGCCAGCAGCTTTGGACTAGCGGGGGGGCCATTGACCAAAAACATTCAGTACTTC. Translating it yields CASSFGLAGGPLTKNIQYF.

The chain recombines TRBV15 with TRBJ2-5; no definite D call. V shed 0 bases and J shed 1 base, with 6 bases lying between them. Per the germline V gene, CDR1 is LNHNV and CDR2 is YYDKDF (reference sequence). This CDR3 has 14 residues. CDR3: CATSRDRSQETQYF. The CDR3 DNA follows: TGTGCCACCAGCAGAGACAGATCCCAAGAGACCCAGTACTTC.

CDR3 coding DNA: TGTGCCAGCAGCGTCGATGGGCTGGGAGCGGGGGGGCACGAGTCCCTCCTCAATGAGCAGTTCTTC. It is translated as CASSVDGLGAGGHESLLNEQFF. The chain has TRBV9 and TRBJ2-1; 10 positions match TRBD2. J gave up 6 bases and V 2 bases, and 26 bases lay outside the gene matches. Germline CDR1 is SGDLS and CDR2 is YYNGEE. This CDR3 is 22 amino acids long.

This chain connects TRBV7-7 to TRBJ2-5; maybe TRBD1 (5 bases). Trimming cost V 8 bases and J 2 bases, with 12 bases left between them. CDR3 length: 13 residues. Germline V gene sequence: CDR1 SSHAT, CDR2 FNYEAQ (reference sequence). CDR3 region: CASARGPQETQYF. CDR3 sequence (DNA): TGTGCCAGCGCTAGGGGTCCTCAAGAGACCCAGTACTTC. The full variable domain, rest sourced from reference TRBV7-7 and TRBJ2-5, is GAGVSQSPRYKVTKRGQDVTLRCDPISSHATLYWYQQALGQGPEFLTYFNYEAQPDKSGLPSDRFSAERPEGSISTLTIQRTEQRDSAMYRCASARGPQETQYFGPGTRLLVL.

This clone occurred once. The genes are TRBV5-6 and TRBJ1-1; no clear D. The CDR3 sequence is 14 residues long. Per the germline V gene, CDR1 is SGHDT and CDR2 is YYEEEE. Trimming removed 2 bases from V and 5 bases from J, with 13 bases in between. As DNA, the CDR3 is TGTGCCAGCAGCTTCCGGGAAAGGAAGACTGAAGCTTTCTTT. Translation: CASSFRERKTEAFF.

V is TRBV5-1 and J is TRBJ2-7; D might be TRBD2 (7 bases). The germline V and J ends were trimmed by 6 bases and 3 bases, with 13 bases remaining between them. CDR3 length: 13 residues. The V gene's germline CDR1 is SGHRS and CDR2 YFSETQ. The DNA of the CDR3 is TGCGCCAGCACCGCGGGGGCGCTCTACGAGCAGTACTTC. This sequence encodes CASTAGALYEQYF.

The chain uses TRBV23-1 and TRBJ1-1; 9 nucleotides align to TRBD1. TRBV23-1 is an open reading frame, and its role is uncertain. CDR3 size: 14 residues. The V gene end was trimmed by 3 bases and the J gene end by 10 bases; junction bases not matched to a gene: 9. CDR3 nucleotides: TGCGCCAGCAGTCACACTGGGACAGGGTCGTCAGCTTTCTTT. Its translation: CASSHTGTGSSAFF.

This sequence joins TRBV4-2 and TRBJ2-3, with TRBD2 identical over 10 bases. Germline V gene data show CDR1 as LGHNA and CDR2 as YNFKEQ. Germline trimming cut 4 bases from V and 2 bases from J; bases unmatched to any gene: 24. The CDR3 totals 22 residues. This CDR3 is CASSRTDSLSQRGGSVTDTQYF. As DNA, the CDR3 is TGTGCCAGCAGCCGAACCGACTCTCTGAGCCAGCGGGGGGGTTCAGTCACAGATACGCAGTATTTT.

The rearrangement uses TRBV5-6 and TRBJ1-4; 8 nucleotides match TRBD1. Germline CDR1 SGHDT, CDR2 YYEEEE. V gave up 4 bases and J gave up 5 bases; unmatched junction bases: 10. The CDR3 runs 16 residues. The CDR3 DNA follows: TGTGCCAGCAGCGGAACACAGGGGGGGAAGAATGAAAAACTGTTTTTT. Its translation is CASSGTQGGKNEKLFF.

The chain employs TRBV27 and TRBJ2-1; a weak D match, TRBD1 (6 bases). Trimming pared 0 bases from V and 8 bases from J, leaving 8 bases between. CDR3 size: 13 residues. The germline CDR1 and CDR2 sequences are MNHEY and SMNVEV (reference sequence). CDR3 in DNA: TGTGCCAGCAGTTTATCGGGACATTATGAGCAGTTCTTC. Protein product: CASSLSGHYEQFF.

The chain is built from TRBV12-5 and TRBJ1-2; the match to TRBD1 covers 10 bases. The V and J ends lost 2 bases and 6 bases, in that order; junction bases with no gene match: 15. CDR1 is LGHNT and CDR2 is FRNRAP in the germline V gene. This CDR3 is built from 18 residues. CDR3 residues: CASGLTRTGQGKIHGYTF. The CDR3 coding sequence is TGTGCTAGTGGTTTGACCCGAACGGGACAGGGGAAAATCCATGGCTACACCTTC.

This clone was counted only a few times. J is TRBJ1-2 and V is TRBV9; D possibly corresponds to TRBD1 (6 bases). V lost 4 bases and J lost 3, with 13 bases in between. The CDR3 covers 14 residues. The germline gives CDR1 SGDLS, CDR2 YYNGEE. The CDR3 is CASSPWAGDYGYTF. CDR3 nucleotide sequence: TGTGCCAGCAGCCCCTGGGCAGGGGACTATGGCTACACCTTC. The full variable domain, its missing parts supplied by reference TRBV9 and TRBJ1-2, is DSGVTQTPKHLITATGQRVTLRCSPRSGDLSVYWYQQSLDQGLQFLIQYYNGEERAKGNILERFSAQQFPDLHSELNLSSLELGDSALYFCASSPWAGDYGYTFGSGTRLTVV.

The V call is TRBV2, the J call TRBJ1-2; D gene ambiguous. Germline loops: CDR1 SNHLY, CDR2 FYNNEI. The V end was cut by 6 bases, the J end by 3 bases, with 11 bases between. The CDR3 length is 13 residues. CDR3 sequence (DNA): TGTGCCAGCAGCCCACGCGCCCACTATGGCTACACCTTC. Protein: CASSPRAHYGYTF. Complete variable domain (other parts from reference TRBV2 and TRBJ1-2): EPEVTQTPSHQVTQMGQEVILRCVPISNHLYFYWYRQILGQKVEFLVSFYNNEISEKSEIFDDQFSVERPDGSNFTLKIRSTKLEDSAMYFCASSPRAHYGYTFGSGTRLTVV.

The J gene is TRBJ1-2, the V gene TRBV4-1, with 8 bases lining up with TRBD1. Trimming cost V 3 bases and J 2 bases; bases outside gene matches: 14. Per the germline V gene, CDR1 is MGHRA and CDR2 is YSYEKL. CDR3 length equals 18 residues. CDR3 DNA: TGCGCCAGCAGCCAGGAGTGGGTGACAGGGGCGTTGAACTATGGCTACACCTTC. It specifies CASSQEWVTGALNYGYTF.